A selection of T cell receptor beta chains follows, all from one sample in a study of cytomegalovirus exposure and HLA in healthy donors. Some clones are missing from TCRdb's copy, which holds only in-frame ones; the method was immunoSEQ multiplex PCR. The profile shows some 170,000 clones, nearly 90% of them singletons. The sequencing input was PBMCs. The receptors derive from a man in his late teens or twenties in good health and CMV-seropositive. CDR3s include the opening cysteine and the closing phenylalanine or tryptophan. D genes are given only for firm matches. A row's size may be missing; if present it is once, few, many or a size class.

V: TRBV10-3; size: .; D: .; J: TRBJ2-7; CDR3: CAIAGLREQYF; DNA: TGTGCCATCGCTGGACTCCGCGAGCAGTACTTC
V: TRBV25-1; size: .; D: TRBD2; J: TRBJ2-3; CDR3: CASSESLAGVDTQYF; DNA: TGTGCCAGCAGTGAATCTCTAGCGGGAGTAGATACGCAGTATTTT
V: TRBV19; size: .; D: .; J: TRBJ2-1; CDR3: CASSISGSEQFF; DNA: TGTGCCAGTAGTATTTCGGGGAGTGAGCAGTTCTTC
V: TRBV4-1; size: .; D: TRBD2; J: TRBJ2-3; CDR3: CASSQDLGTSVDTQYF; DNA: TGCGCCAGCAGCCAAGATCTGGGGACTAGTGTCGATACGCAGTATTTT
V: TRBV11-3; size: .; D: .; J: TRBJ2-7; CDR3: CASSLEAGDRGEQYF; DNA: TGTGCCAGCAGCTTAGAGGCAGGGGATCGAGGCGAGCAGTACTTC
V: TRBV28; size: .; D: TRBD1; J: TRBJ2-1; CDR3: CASSLGPGQGAGEQFF; DNA: TGTGCCAGCAGCCTGGGCCCGGGACAGGGGGCTGGTGAGCAGTTCTTC
V: TRBV7-9; size: .; D: TRBD2; J: TRBJ2-6; CDR3: CASSGRPGGSGANVLTF; DNA: TGTGCCAGCAGCGGAAGACCGGGGGGGTCTGGGGCCAACGTCCTGACTTTC
V: TRBV21-1; size: .; D: .; J: TRBJ1-2; CDR3: CASRETGNYGYTF; DNA: TGTGCCAGCAGGGAAACAGGGAACTATGGCTACACCTTC
V: TRBV27; size: .; D: .; J: TRBJ1-4; CDR3: CASSFQGPNEKLFF; DNA: TGTGCCAGCAGTTTTCAGGGCCCGAATGAAAAACTGTTTTTT
V: TRBV5-1; size: .; D: TRBD1; J: TRBJ1-1; CDR3: CASSFLGRQGMNTEAFF; DNA: TGCGCCAGCAGCTTTTTAGGACGACAGGGGATGAACACTGAAGCTTTCTTT
V: TRBV7-2; size: .; D: .; J: TRBJ2-1; CDR3: CASSLTEFHNEQFF; DNA: TGTGCCAGCAGCTTGACGGAGTTCCACAATGAGCAGTTCTTC
V: TRBV15; size: .; D: .; J: TRBJ2-5; CDR3: CATSRDISGQETQYF; DNA: TGTGCCACCAGCAGAGATATATCAGGGCAAGAGACCCAGTACTTC
V: TRBV7-9; size: few; D: .; J: TRBJ2-2; CDR3: CASSLIGGSPNTGELFF; DNA: TGTGCCAGCAGCTTAATAGGAGGTTCCCCGAACACCGGGGAGCTGTTTTTT
V: TRBV11-3; size: .; D: TRBD2; J: TRBJ2-5; CDR3: CASSSAGEYGETQYF; DNA: TGTGCCAGCAGCTCAGCGGGGGAATATGGGGAGACCCAGTACTTC
V: TRBV28; size: .; D: .; J: TRBJ2-3; CDR3: CASSPLGPQYF; DNA: TGTGCCAGCAGTCCCCTGGGCCCGCAGTATTTT
V: TRBV10-3; size: .; D: TRBD2; J: TRBJ2-7; CDR3: CAIGVAGGDTYEQYF; DNA: TGTGCCATCGGGGTCGCGGGAGGGGATACCTACGAGCAGTACTTC
V: TRBV7-8; size: .; D: .; J: TRBJ2-3; CDR3: CASSLAGREDTQYF; DNA: TGTGCCAGCAGCTTAGCGGGCAGGGAAGATACGCAGTATTTT
V: TRBV9; size: .; D: .; J: TRBJ2-7; CDR3: CASSPPGSLPNEQYF; DNA: TGTGCCAGCAGCCCCCCCGGGTCTCTGCCCAACGAGCAGTACTTC
V: TRBV19; size: .; D: TRBD1; J: TRBJ2-7; CDR3: CASSTRTGGGPYEQYF; DNA: TGTGCCAGTAGTACCCGGACAGGGGGCGGTCCCTACGAGCAGTACTTC
V: TRBV2; size: .; D: .; J: TRBJ2-3; CDR3: CASGRDTQYF; DNA: TGTGCCAGCGGCAGGGATACGCAGTATTTT
V: TRBV6-1; size: .; D: .; J: TRBJ2-3; CDR3: CASSERGGDTDTQYF; DNA: TGTGCCAGCAGTGAAAGGGGGGGAGACACAGATACGCAGTATTTT
V: TRBV10-1; size: .; D: TRBD2; J: TRBJ2-7; CDR3: CASSKTSGKPYEQYF; DNA: TGCGCCAGCAGCAAAACTAGCGGGAAGCCCTACGAGCAGTACTTC
V: TRBV4-1; size: .; D: TRBD1; J: TRBJ2-7; CDR3: CASSLTGQGYEQYF; DNA: TGCGCCAGCAGTCTTACGGGACAGGGCTACGAGCAGTACTTC
V: TRBV11-2; size: .; D: TRBD2; J: TRBJ2-3; CDR3: CASSLKGTSGGGDTDTQYF; DNA: TGTGCCAGCAGCTTAAAGGGGACTAGCGGGGGAGGGGATACAGATACGCAGTATTTT